This T cell receptor (beta chain) is from a study of shared clonotypes between healthy human individuals. Study-level findings and limits: What naive subsets generally showed was a larger estimated richness than memory subsets showed.

All donors were healthy HIV-negative adults lacking recent acute infections or vaccinations. The V and J ends lost 6 bases and 3 bases respectively, with 11 bases between them. The CDR3 contains 14 residues. CDR1 KGHSH and CDR2 LQKENI come from the germline V gene. Method: immunoSEQ multiplex PCR; TCRdb's copy keeps in-frame clones and lacks some. This sample has roughly 400,000 clones; approximately 96% occur once, and the top ten carry approximately 0.32%. A word on this clone: Its matching antigen is unknown.

Sequencing was done on a sample of memory CD8+ T cells sorted from blood. Subset denoted: CD45RO+ cells pooled with CCR7-negative TemRA cells. The clonotype originates from a man aged 30-40 years in good health. This chain uses TRBV18 with TRBJ1-4; D is perhaps TRBD1 (5 bases). CDR3 loop: CASSKIGANEKLFF. CDR3 DNA sequence: TGTGCCAGCTCTAAAATAGGGGCTAATGAAAAACTGTTTTTT.